A single sample gave rise to the 15 T cell receptor beta chains below, sequenced in a study of blood T cell repertoires in COVID-19. Assay used: immunoSEQ multiplex PCR; TCRdb lists only in-frame clones, some missing. The data show about 250,000 clones, 88% seen once. Sequenced: peripheral blood. The receptors come from a woman aged 40-49 years who had recovered from COVID-19.

This clone appeared a single time. The chain employs TRBV5-1 and TRBJ2-7; TRBD2 matches at 14 bases. The CDR3 is 16 amino acids. Germline lookup yields CDR1 SGHRS and CDR2 YFSETQ. The junction had 4 bases not matched to a gene; V was cut back by 3 bases and J by 2 bases. The CDR3 DNA reads as TGCGCCAGCAGCTCCCGACTAGCGGGAGGGACCTACGAGCAGTACTTC. It encodes CASSSRLAGGTYEQYF.

The V and J genes are TRBV7-3 and TRBJ2-2; TRBD1 is a possible D gene (5 bases). CDR3 length equals 17 residues. V was cut by 5 bases and J by 5 bases, with 21 bases left in between. Germline CDR1 reads SGHTA; CDR2 reads FQGTGA. CDR3 DNA: TGTGCCAGCAGCCCGGCCCGGGCAGGGTACGGGACCGGGGAGCTGTTTTTT. It specifies CASSPARAGYGTGELFF.

The chain couples TRBV6-5 to TRBJ1-1; no clear D. CDR3 length equals 14 residues. Germline loops: CDR1 MNHEY, CDR2 SVGAGI. Trimming took 6 bases from V and 0 from J, leaving 11 bases between them. The CDR3 DNA sequence: TGTGCCAGCAGGGGTAGACACATGAACACTGAAGCTTTCTTT. Protein: CASRGRHMNTEAFF.

This chain uses TRBV5-4 with TRBJ1-6; D might be TRBD1 (6 bases). The germline V gene has CDR1 SGHNT and CDR2 YYREEE (reference sequence). The CDR3 length is 17 residues. The V end was cut by 1 base, the J end by 10 bases, with 21 bases between. In nucleotides, the CDR3 is TGTGCCAGCAGCTTGTTTATAGGGGGAGCAGGCGGATCACCCCTCCACTTT. Its translation: CASSLFIGGAGGSPLHF.

The chain couples TRBV28 to TRBJ2-4; D may be TRBD2 (6 bases). Germline loops: CDR1 MDHEN, CDR2 SYDVKM. The ends were cut back, 6 bases at V and 3 bases at J, with 12 bases in the middle. The CDR3 is 14 residues long. In nucleotides, the CDR3 is TGTGCCAGCAGCGGAGGGCTGGGCAAAAACATTCAGTACTTC. It encodes CASSGGLGKNIQYF.

This chain links TRBV4-3 with TRBJ2-3; 10 nucleotides line up with TRBD1. The CDR3 is made up of 17 amino acids. Germline V gene lookup returns CDR1 LGHNA and CDR2 YSLEER. Losses at the gene ends were 4 bases for V and 6 bases for J; bases not matched to a gene: 13. The CDR3: CASSRSAGTGVGDTQYF. CDR3 coding DNA: TGCGCCAGCAGCCGTTCGGCAGGGACAGGGGTAGGTGATACGCAGTATTTT.

The genes are TRBV27 and TRBJ2-1, with 13 positions matching TRBD2. The V gene end was trimmed by 2 bases and the J gene end by 7 bases; junction bases not matched to a gene: 5. Germline V lookup: CDR1 MNHEY, CDR2 SMNVEV (reference sequence). The CDR3 has 16 amino acids. In nucleotides, the CDR3 is TGTGCCAGCAGTTTACTCGGACTAGCGGGAGTGAATGAGCAGTTCTTC. Translation: CASSLLGLAGVNEQFF.

The chain joins TRBV20-1 to TRBJ2-1, with TRBD2 matching over 10 bases. The CDR3 has 15 residues. The germline CDR1 and CDR2 sequences are DFQATT and SNEGSKA (reference sequence). The trim removed 3 bases at V and 9 bases at J, leaving 11 bases unmatched. The CDR3 is CSASRLAGARGEQFF. The CDR3 region has the DNA TGCAGTGCTAGTCGCCTAGCGGGGGCGCGGGGTGAGCAGTTCTTC.

The CDR3 reads CASSTGQEARATEAFF. In DNA form, the CDR3 reads TGTGCCAGCAGCACCGGACAGGAGGCCCGGGCCACTGAAGCTTTCTTT. V is TRBV5-6 and J is TRBJ1-1, with 7 nucleotides matching TRBD1. After removal of 4 bases from V and 4 bases from J, the junction contained 13 bases not matched to a gene. The CDR3 consists of 16 residues. Germline CDR1 reads SGHDT; CDR2 reads YYEEEE.

The chain links TRBV10-1 to TRBJ2-1, with TRBD1 matching over 9 bases. The CDR3 is 16 amino acids. Germline values: CDR1 WNHNN, CDR2 SYGVQD (reference sequence). The V segment lost 7 bases and the J segment 9 bases; nucleotides outside the gene matches: 16. CDR3 loop: CASTRDRGSLRGEQFF. The CDR3 DNA sequence: TGCGCCAGCACCCGAGACAGGGGGAGCCTAAGGGGTGAGCAGTTCTTC.

This clone was recorded only once. The chain couples TRBV13 to TRBJ2-2; weak D call: TRBD2 (5 bases). Germline V CDR1 and CDR2: PRHDT, FYEKMQ (reference sequence). The CDR3 contains 15 residues. Trimming removed 5 bases from V and 2 bases from J, with 12 bases in between. CDR3 amino acids: CASSEEGPNTGELFF. In DNA form, the CDR3 reads TGTGCCAGCAGCGAAGAGGGCCCAAACACCGGGGAGCTGTTTTTT. Full variable domain (rest looked up from reference TRBV13 and TRBJ2-2): AAGVIQSPRHLIKEKRETATLKCYPIPRHDTVYWYQQGPGQDPQFLISFYEKMQSDKGSIPDRFSAQQFSDYHSELNMSSLELGDSALYFCASSEEGPNTGELFFGEGSRLTVL.

This clone appeared once. The rearrangement links TRBV15 to TRBJ2-7, with D perhaps TRBD1 (6 bases). Trimming cost V 3 bases and J 1 base, with 13 bases left between them. The CDR3 spans 15 residues. Germline values: CDR1 LNHNV, CDR2 YYDKDF (reference sequence). CDR3 amino acids: CATSRAQGESYEQYF. The CDR3 DNA sequence: TGTGCCACCAGCAGGGCACAGGGCGAATCCTACGAGCAGTACTTC.

The rearrangement links TRBV5-4 to TRBJ2-1; TRBD2 agrees at 7 bases. The CDR3 sequence is 17 residues long. J gave up 6 bases and V 2 bases, and 14 bases lay outside the gene matches. Germline lookup yields CDR1 SGHNT and CDR2 YYREEE (reference sequence). The CDR3 nucleotides are TGTGCCAGCAGCTTAGCCCTTGGTGCGGGAGCGGGCAATGAGCAGTTCTTC. Protein product: CASSLALGAGAGNEQFF.

The chain combines TRBV7-8 with TRBJ1-5; the D gene is possibly TRBD1 (6 bases). Trimming removed 5 bases at V and 0 bases at J, with 11 bases between. CDR3 size: 15 residues. Germline values: CDR1 SGHVS, CDR2 FQNEAQ. As DNA, the CDR3 is TGTGCCAGCAGCCCGCAGGGGAGTAGCAATCAGCCCCAGCATTTT. Translation: CASSPQGSSNQPQHF.

CDR3 region: CASSGGRARTYGYTF. CDR3 sequence (DNA): TGTGCCAGCAGCGGGGGCCGGGCGCGTACCTATGGCTACACCTTC. The gene calls are TRBV9 and TRBJ1-2, with D tentatively TRBD1 (5 bases). Germline V CDR1 and CDR2: SGDLS, YYNGEE. CDR3 length: 15 residues. Trimming removed 3 bases at V and 4 bases at J, with 16 bases between. Combining the CDR3 with reference TRBV9 and TRBJ1-2 gives the whole variable domain DSGVTQTPKHLITATGQRVTLRCSPRSGDLSVYWYQQSLDQGLQFLIQYYNGEERAKGNILERFSAQQFPDLHSELNLSSLELGDSALYFCASSGGRARTYGYTFGSGTRLTVV.